This record looks at one T cell receptor (beta chain) sequence and its context. Its antigen is unknown. Each CDR3 protein is one row after TCRdb ran MiXCR on the reads. The table includes 680,000 or so distinct CDR3 sequences, around a third detected once. V shed 2 bases and J 5 bases; nucleotides not matched to a gene: 8. CDR3 length: 17 residues. The germline V gene encodes CDR1 LNHDA and CDR2 SQIVND (reference sequence). These data belong to a study of T cell repertoires in cytomegalovirus infection. At the level of the study: Recently identified HLA-C-restricted CMV epitopes were among the peptides used. Evidence of both CMV infection and a matching HLA type came from public TCR beta signatures.

General study findings and limits: The cumulative frequency of public TCR beta families distinguished individuals who carried CMV together with the relevant HLA.

The J gene is TRBJ2-5, the V gene TRBV19; TRBD2 matches 13 bases. This sequence originates from a human donor in good health (CMV status not recorded). Some clones in this sample may be carry-over from other donors' samples. The sample was cultured PBMCs, taken from culture after CMV antigen stimulation. The CDR3 here is CASSISKGLAGVETQYF. DNA for the CDR3: TGTGCCAGTAGTATAAGTAAAGGACTAGCGGGAGTTGAGACCCAGTACTTC.